The rows below give T cell receptor beta chains drawn from one sample of a study of cytomegalovirus exposure and HLA in healthy donors. Method: immunoSEQ multiplex PCR; TCRdb's copy keeps in-frame clones and lacks some. The table has around 100,000 clones, about 78% seen once; the top ten hold roughly 4.3%. The source material was PBMCs. The receptors were sampled from a woman aged 40-49 years in good health and CMV-seropositive. Each CDR3 is given with its conserved first and last residue. A D gene is named only where the DNA matches it firmly. The size of a clone is reported for some rows only, either as once, few or many, or as a class for expanded clones.

v_gene,abundance,j_gene,d_gene,CDR3aa,CDR3nt
TRBV11-3,few,TRBJ2-2,NA,CASSLDENRGYTGELFF,TGTGCCAGCAGCTTAGACGAGAACCGCGGGTACACCGGGGAGCTGTTTTTT
TRBV27,NA,TRBJ1-2,NA,CASSIRYRAPYGYTF,TGTGCCAGCAGTATACGGTACAGGGCTCCCTATGGCTACACCTTC
TRBV10-2,NA,TRBJ1-2,NA,CASRGAANYGYTF,TGCGCCAGCAGGGGGGCTGCTAACTATGGCTACACCTTC
TRBV28,NA,TRBJ2-3,NA,CASIRGLSTDTQYF,TGTGCCAGCATCAGGGGTCTAAGCACAGATACGCAGTATTTT
TRBV5-4,NA,TRBJ1-5,NA,CASSFSGSNQPQHF,TGTGCCAGCAGCTTTTCCGGTTCTAATCAGCCCCAGCATTTT
TRBV5-4,NA,TRBJ1-2,TRBD1,CASSRGQENYGYTF,TGTGCCAGCAGCCGAGGACAGGAGAACTATGGCTACACCTTC
TRBV5-1,NA,TRBJ2-7,NA,CASSLVGGSYEQYF,TGCGCCAGCAGCTTGGTAGGGGGATCCTACGAGCAGTACTTC
TRBV2,NA,TRBJ1-5,NA,CASSAGREHQPQHF,TGTGCCAGCAGTGCTGGGAGAGAGCATCAGCCCCAGCATTTT
TRBV7-8,NA,TRBJ2-7,NA,CASSPLGGQYEQYF,TGTGCCAGCAGCCCACTCGGGGGGCAATACGAGCAGTACTTC
TRBV5-1,once,TRBJ1-2,TRBD1,CASRGTGVGYGYTF,TGCGCCAGCAGGGGAACAGGGGTTGGCTATGGCTACACCTTC
TRBV6-1,NA,TRBJ2-3,TRBD2,CASSEDTSGGRAQYF,TGTGCCAGCAGTGAAGATACTAGCGGGGGGCGGGCGCAGTATTTT
TRBV19,NA,TRBJ1-2,NA,CASSKGLANYGYTF,TGTGCCAGTAGCAAGGGGTTGGCTAACTATGGCTACACCTTC
TRBV5-6,NA,TRBJ1-3,NA,CASSLTQDRNTIYF,TGTGCCAGCAGCTTGACCCAGGATAGAAACACCATATATTTT
TRBV5-1,NA,TRBJ2-2,NA,CASTLLITGSGELFF,TGCGCCAGCACACTCTTAATAACAGGGTCCGGGGAGCTGTTTTTT
TRBV5-1,NA,TRBJ2-5,NA,CASGQSQETQYF,TGCGCCAGCGGTCAGTCTCAAGAGACCCAGTACTTC
TRBV7-9,once,TRBJ2-5,NA,CASSLFASGETQYF,TGTGCCAGCAGCTTATTTGCGTCCGGGGAGACCCAGTACTTC
TRBV30,NA,TRBJ1-5,NA,CAWSFNMEDQPQHF,TGTGCCTGGAGTTTTAACATGGAGGACCAGCCCCAGCATTTT
TRBV5-1,NA,TRBJ2-7,TRBD2,CASSPPGTKVTYEQYF,TGCGCCAGCAGCCCCCCCGGGACTAAGGTTACCTACGAGCAGTACTTC
TRBV5-1,NA,TRBJ2-5,NA,CASSLVAAQETQYF,TGCGCCAGCAGCTTGGTAGCGGCCCAGGAGACCCAGTACTTC
TRBV11-1,NA,TRBJ2-1,TRBD2,CASSQAGLAGFGQFF,TGTGCCAGCAGCCAGGCGGGACTAGCGGGGTTTGGGCAGTTCTTC
TRBV27,NA,TRBJ1-2,NA,CASSFRQGPYGYTF,TGTGCCAGCAGTTTTAGGCAGGGCCCCTATGGCTACACCTTC
TRBV6-5,few,TRBJ2-7,NA,CASSLASYTYEQYF,TGTGCCAGCAGTTTGGCTAGTTACACCTACGAGCAGTACTTC
TRBV27,few,TRBJ2-3,NA,CASSGTSEGGTQYF,TGTGCCAGCAGTGGCACTAGCGAGGGGGGTACGCAGTATTTT
TRBV18,NA,TRBJ2-5,TRBD1,CASSGQGALRETQYF,TGTGCCAGCTCAGGACAGGGGGCGCTGAGGGAGACCCAGTACTTC
TRBV5-1,NA,TRBJ2-1,TRBD1,CASSFGQGAYNEQFF,TGCGCCAGCAGCTTCGGACAGGGGGCTTACAATGAGCAGTTCTTC
TRBV5-1,NA,TRBJ2-5,TRBD2,CASSLDLLAGGFQETQYF,TGCGCCAGCAGCTTAGACTTGCTAGCGGGGGGGTTCCAAGAGACCCAGTACTTC
TRBV4-1,few,TRBJ1-5,NA,CASSQAGKPQHF,TGCGCCAGCAGCCAAGCCGGGAAGCCCCAGCATTTT